This is a list of T cell receptor beta chains from one sample in a study of blood T cell repertoires in COVID-19. Repertoires were generated with immunoSEQ multiplex PCR, while TCRdb's copy carries only in-frame clones and drops some. The table has around 140,000 clones, about 86% seen once. The specimen sequenced was PBMCs or T cells enriched from blood (not recorded which). Every receptor here comes from a man between 40 and 49 years old with acute COVID-19. CDR3s include the opening cysteine and the closing phenylalanine or tryptophan. D genes are given only for firm matches. A row's size may be missing; if present it is once, few, many or a size class.

V	D	size	J	DNA	CDR3
TRBV7-3	NA	NA	TRBJ1-1	TGTGCCAGCAGCTTTCAGGGGTTCACTGAAGCTTTCTTT	CASSFQGFTEAFF
TRBV7-9	NA	NA	TRBJ2-7	TGTGCCAGCAGCTTCTCGGGCGGGCCCTCCTACGAGCAGTACTTC	CASSFSGGPSYEQYF
TRBV7-3	NA	NA	TRBJ1-1	TGTGCCAGCAGGGATGGACTGCTGGGGACTGAAGCTTTCTTT	CASRDGLLGTEAFF
TRBV5-1	NA	few	TRBJ2-3	TGCGCCAGCAGAAAGAGAGCCACAGATACGCAGTATTTT	CASRKRATDTQYF
TRBV5-1	NA	once	TRBJ1-1	TGCGCCAGCAGCTTGGAACAGGGTGAAGCTTTCTTT	CASSLEQGEAFF
TRBV19	NA	few	TRBJ1-5	TGTGCCAGTAGTAGACAGAGCAATCAGCCCCAGCATTTT	CASSRQSNQPQHF
TRBV7-2	NA	NA	TRBJ1-2	TGTGCCAGCAGCTTAGTGGCAGGTACTAACTATGGCTACACCTTC	CASSLVAGTNYGYTF
TRBV11-2	NA	NA	TRBJ1-2	TGTGCCAGCAGCTTAGAAACTTACAGGGAGACCTATGGCTACACCTTC	CASSLETYRETYGYTF
TRBV19	NA	NA	TRBJ1-1	TGTGCCAGTCGTGGGGCCACTGAAGCTTTCTTT	CASRGATEAFF
TRBV24-1	NA	NA	TRBJ1-1	TGTGCCACCAGTGATTTGCGCAGGTCAGCTTTCTTT	CATSDLRRSAFF
TRBV11-3	NA	once	TRBJ2-7	TGTGCCAGCAGCTCCTCCCCCGTGGAGACCTACGAGCAGTACTTC	CASSSSPVETYEQYF
TRBV7-9	TRBD2	NA	TRBJ2-3	TGTGCCAGCAGCTTAGGAGTTAGCGGGAGAACAGATACGCAGTATTTT	CASSLGVSGRTDTQYF
TRBV7-2	NA	NA	TRBJ2-1	TGTGCCAGCAGCTTAAGGGACTTCCTTTACAATGAGCAGTTCTTC	CASSLRDFLYNEQFF
TRBV10-1	TRBD1	NA	TRBJ2-2	TGCGCCAGCAGTGAAACAGGGGTCTCGATCACCGGGGAGCTGTTTTTT	CASSETGVSITGELFF
TRBV9	NA	NA	TRBJ2-5	TGTGCCAGCAGTCCTGACTGGCTAGAGACCCAGTACTTC	CASSPDWLETQYF
TRBV7-2	NA	NA	TRBJ2-5	TGTGCCAGCAGCTTAAATGGGGCGAGGGAGACCCAGTACTTC	CASSLNGARETQYF
TRBV7-9	NA	NA	TRBJ1-1	TGTGCCAGCAGCACAGGGATCACTGAAGCTTTCTTT	CASSTGITEAFF
TRBV19	NA	NA	TRBJ2-1	TGTGCCAGTAAGGAGAGTTTTTTCTACAATGAGCAGTTCTTC	CASKESFFYNEQFF
TRBV5-8	NA	NA	TRBJ1-5	TGTGCCAGCAGCTTGGCGGTAACTTCTAGTCAGCCCCAGCATTTT	CASSLAVTSSQPQHF
TRBV28	TRBD2	NA	TRBJ2-3	TGTGCCAGCAGTCTTAGCGGGAGGGGATCAGATACGCAGTATTTT	CASSLSGRGSDTQYF
TRBV18	NA	once	TRBJ1-6	TGTGCCAGCTCACCAATCCCACAGGGCGATTCACCCCTCCACTTT	CASSPIPQGDSPLHF
TRBV5-1	TRBD2	NA	TRBJ2-3	TGCGCCAGCAGCGGGACTAGCGGGGGTAGAGATACGCAGTATTTT	CASSGTSGGRDTQYF
TRBV7-9	NA	NA	TRBJ1-1	TGTGCCAGCGCAGGGATACCTGAAGCTTTCTTT	CASAGIPEAFF
TRBV5-1	TRBD1	NA	TRBJ1-4	TGCGCCAGCGGACGAGGGACAGCTAATGAAAAACTGTTTTTT	CASGRGTANEKLFF
TRBV7-3	TRBD1	few	TRBJ1-5	TGTGCCAGCAGATCTGATACCGACAGGGGGGATCAGCCCCAGCATTTT	CASRSDTDRGDQPQHF
TRBV6-5	TRBD2	NA	TRBJ2-7	TGTGCCAGCAGGACTAGCGGGGGGGCCTACGAGCAGTACTTC	CASRTSGGAYEQYF
TRBV12-5	NA	NA	TRBJ1-2	TGTGCTAGTGGTCCAGTATTAAGAGGCTACACCTTC	CASGPVLRGYTF
TRBV24-1	NA	NA	TRBJ1-2	TGTGCCACCAGTGATTTGAAAGGGGACTGGACCTATGGCTACACCTTC	CATSDLKGDWTYGYTF
TRBV30	TRBD2	few	TRBJ2-5	TGTGCCTGGAGTGTACTAGCGGGGGGGTTAGAGACCCAGTACTTC	CAWSVLAGGLETQYF
TRBV28	TRBD1	NA	TRBJ1-6	TGTGCCACCTTTCCAGGGGGCCGGGATAATTCACCCCTCCACTTT	CATFPGGRDNSPLHF
TRBV9	TRBD1	NA	TRBJ1-6	TGTGCCAGCAGCGACAGGACAGGGGTGGGGTCACCCCTCCACTTT	CASSDRTGVGSPLHF
TRBV6-4	NA	NA	TRBJ2-2	TGTGCCAGCAGCCGGGTGGGGGACACCACCGGGGAGCTGTTTTTT	CASSRVGDTTGELFF
TRBV7-3	TRBD1	once	TRBJ1-1	TGTGCCAGCAGCCCCAGACAGGGGACTAACACTGAAGCTTTCTTT	CASSPRQGTNTEAFF
TRBV28	TRBD1	once	TRBJ2-4	TGTGCCAGCAGTTCGGTCCCTGACAGGGTGCACATTCAGTACTTC	CASSSVPDRVHIQYF
TRBV5-1	TRBD1	NA	TRBJ2-3	TGCGCCAGCAGCCCGGGACAGAGCACAGATACGCAGTATTTT	CASSPGQSTDTQYF
TRBV2	NA	NA	TRBJ2-7	TGTGCCAGCAGTGAAGGCAGGGTTAGCGAGCAGTACTTC	CASSEGRVSEQYF
TRBV14	NA	NA	TRBJ2-1	TGTGCCAGCAGACAAGAAAAGGTCCTGTGGAGACACAATGAGCAGTTCTTC	CASRQEKVLWRHNEQFF
TRBV11-3	NA	NA	TRBJ1-1	TGTGCCAGCAGCCTCGGACAGAACGGCGCTGAAGCTTTCTTT	CASSLGQNGAEAFF
TRBV3-1/TRBV3-2	TRBD1	NA	TRBJ2-7	TGTGCCAGCAGCCACCAAAGGGGACAGCAGGACGAGCAGTACTTC	CASSHQRGQQDEQYF
TRBV29-1	NA	NA	TRBJ1-1	TGCAGCGGCGGAGGGTCTGAAGCTTTCTTT	CSGGGSEAFF
TRBV5-1	TRBD1	NA	TRBJ1-4	TGCGCCAGCAATCCTACCAGCGGACAGGACGAAAAACTGTTTTTT	CASNPTSGQDEKLFF
TRBV30	NA	NA	TRBJ1-2	TGTGCCTTTGGGGGCGCGCATGGCTACACCTTC	CAFGGAHGYTF
TRBV27	NA	NA	TRBJ1-1	TGTGCCAGCAGCTACCTGAGGGGGACTGAAGCTTTCTTT	CASSYLRGTEAFF
TRBV5-4	NA	NA	TRBJ2-5	TGTGCCAGCAGCTTGGCCGGGGATGAGACCCAGTACTTC	CASSLAGDETQYF
TRBV11-1	NA	NA	TRBJ2-3	TGTGCCAGCAGCTTAGAGGGGCGGCGGACAGATACGCAGTATTTT	CASSLEGRRTDTQYF
TRBV2	NA	NA	TRBJ1-2	TGTGCCAGCAGTGAAATGGAGGGAGGGCGGGGAGCTGGCTACACCTTC	CASSEMEGGRGAGYTF
TRBV5-5	TRBD1	few	TRBJ2-7	TGTGCCAGCAGCTTGTACGGGACAGGCGATTATACCTCCTACGAGCAGTACTTC	CASSLYGTGDYTSYEQYF
TRBV2	NA	NA	TRBJ2-1	TGTGCCAGCATGAGTAACTTGTACAATGAGCAGTTCTTC	CASMSNLYNEQFF
TRBV19	TRBD2	NA	TRBJ2-3	TGTGCCAGTAGTGTCGGACTAGCGGGATCCACCACAGATACGCAGTATTTT	CASSVGLAGSTTDTQYF